The 18 T cell receptor beta chains listed next were all sequenced from one sample in a study of radiation and T cells in renal cell carcinoma. Regarding time point: blood 4 weeks post-SBRT, at nephrectomy. Noted treatment: 15 Gy SBRT to primary tumor, nephrectomy 4 weeks later. Using immunoSEQ multiplex PCR, the repertoire was profiled, and TCRdb retains in-frame clones only, with some absent. The sample records 150,000 to 200,000 clones, about 87% being singletons. This material consisted of blood, taken from a patient whose treatment included radiotherapy and nephrectomy. The receptor source for this set is a woman aged 50 to 60 with renal cell carcinoma.

The chain links TRBV15 to TRBJ1-5, with no clear D. The V gene's germline CDR1 is LNHNV and CDR2 YYDKDF (reference sequence). The CDR3 extends over 13 amino acids. Between the trimmed V and J ends, which lost 0 bases and 9 bases, there was a span of 9 bases. CDR3 in amino acids: CATSRDYLGPQHF. The CDR3, as DNA: TGTGCCACCAGCAGAGATTATCTGGGGCCCCAGCATTTT.

V usage is TRBV19 and J usage is TRBJ2-7; D possibly matches TRBD1 or TRBD2 (5 bases each). V was pared by 1 base and J by 3 bases, with 16 bases between. The CDR3 is 16 amino acids. Germline V CDR1 and CDR2: LNHDA, SQIVND (reference sequence). CDR3 DNA sequence: TGTGCCAGTAGTATAGGAGGGGCCGCAACTAACTACGAGCAGTACTTC. Its protein product is CASSIGGAATNYEQYF.

The V call is TRBV6-6, the J call TRBJ2-3; D gene uncertain. Trimming cost V 8 bases and J 0 bases, with 9 bases left between them. This CDR3 contains 13 residues. Germline lookup yields CDR1 MNHNY and CDR2 SVGAGI (reference sequence). The CDR3 sequence is CASRITSTDTQYF. DNA for the CDR3: TGTGCCAGCCGGATTACTAGCACAGATACGCAGTATTTT.

The chain employs TRBV15 and TRBJ2-3; 11 bases agree with TRBD2. The trim removed 4 bases at V and 4 bases at J, leaving 1 base unmatched. CDR3 length equals 14 residues. The germline CDR1 and CDR2 sequences are LNHNV and YYDKDF (reference sequence). CDR3: CATSIAGGPDTQYF. CDR3 coding DNA: TGTGCCACCAGCATAGCGGGGGGGCCAGATACGCAGTATTTT.

This chain uses TRBV5-1 with TRBJ2-1; possibly TRBD2 for D (6 bases). The CDR3 contains 16 residues. Germline CDR1 is SGHRS and CDR2 is YFSETQ. V was trimmed by 0 bases and J by 0 bases, leaving 10 bases between them. In DNA, the CDR3 is TGCGCCAGCAGCTTGGGGTCCGGGAGCTCCTACAATGAGCAGTTCTTC. This translates into CASSLGSGSSYNEQFF.

The chain uses TRBV6-4 and TRBJ1-6; possibly TRBD1 for D (5 bases). The V end was cut by 2 bases, the J end by 7 bases, with 9 bases between. The CDR3 spans 14 residues. CDR1 and CDR2 (germline): MRHNA, SNTAGT. CDR3 sequence reads: CASSDRDGNSPLHF. CDR3 nucleotide sequence: TGTGCCAGCAGTGACCGGGACGGAAATTCACCCCTCCACTTT.

The chain recombines TRBV10-3 with TRBJ2-4; 10 nucleotides line up with TRBD1. The CDR3 loop spans 12 amino acids. The V and J ends lost 4 bases and 9 bases, in that order; junction bases with no gene match: 0. Germline lookup yields CDR1 ENHRY and CDR2 SYGVKD. The CDR3 reads CAISGTGGIQYF. CDR3 nucleotide sequence: TGTGCCATCAGTGGGACAGGGGGCATTCAGTACTTC.

The chain has TRBV7-9 and TRBJ2-3; D unresolved. Trimming removed 5 bases from V and 0 bases from J, with 12 bases in between. This CDR3 is 15 amino acids long. CDR1 and CDR2 from the germline V gene are SEHNR and FQNEAQ (reference sequence). The CDR3 nucleotides read TGTGCCAGCAGCCCCCCCTGGTTTAGCACAGATACGCAGTATTTT. Amino acids: CASSPPWFSTDTQYF.

The table lists this clone with a count of one. The chain carries TRBV13 and TRBJ1-1; D ambiguous. Germline values: CDR1 PRHDT, CDR2 FYEKMQ (reference sequence). This CDR3 has 13 amino acids. Trimming pared 4 bases from V and 6 bases from J, leaving 12 bases between. CDR3 in DNA: TGTGCCAGCAGCTCCTTACCGGTGCCTGAAGCTTTCTTT. Its translation: CASSSLPVPEAFF.

The chain is built from TRBV9 and TRBJ1-5, with D possibly matching TRBD1 (6 bases). This CDR3 is built from 15 residues. V shed 5 bases and J shed 0 bases, with 12 bases lying between them. Germline values: CDR1 SGDLS, CDR2 YYNGEE. The CDR3, as DNA: TGTGCCAGCAGTCGAACAGGGTATAGCAATCAGCCCCAGCATTTT. It codes for CASSRTGYSNQPQHF.

The rearrangement links TRBV13 to TRBJ2-3; D uncertain. The CDR3 contains 14 residues. Trimming pared 1 base from V and 2 bases from J, leaving 7 bases between. The germline CDR1 and CDR2 sequences are PRHDT and FYEKMQ (reference sequence). CDR3: CASSLEVDTDTQYF. In DNA, the CDR3 is TGTGCCAGCAGCTTAGAGGTGGACACAGATACGCAGTATTTT.

This clone was seen just once. V usage is TRBV15 and J usage is TRBJ1-6; D unresolved. Germline V gene lookup returns CDR1 LNHNV and CDR2 YYDKDF (reference sequence). This CDR3 is built from 12 residues. Trimming shortened V by 0 bases and J by 13 bases, and 7 bases separated the two germline ends. The CDR3 sequence is CATSRDTGPLHF. For the CDR3, the DNA is TGTGCCACCAGCAGAGATACTGGGCCCCTCCACTTT.

The chain recombines TRBV25-1 with TRBJ2-1; D unclear. The CDR3 is 12 amino acids. V gave up 6 bases and J gave up 2 bases, with 5 bases separating them. The V gene's germline CDR1 is MGHDK and CDR2 SYGVNS. CDR3 DNA sequence: TGTGCCAGCAGCTTCGCCTACAATGAGCAGTTCTTC. Protein: CASSFAYNEQFF.

The genes are TRBV21-1 and TRBJ1-5; TRBD1 is the table's D call, not checked against the DNA. TRBV21-1 is a recognized pseudogene. The CDR3 runs 19 residues. CDR3 region: CASRASFGQQRGSNQPQHF. DNA of the CDR3: TGTGCCAGCAGAGCCAGCTTTGGACAACAAAGGGGGAGCAATCAGCCCCAGCATTTT.

The gene calls are TRBV5-5 and TRBJ2-3; 7 bases match TRBD1. The V segment lost 2 bases and the J segment 4 bases; nucleotides outside the gene matches: 4. The CDR3 is 14 residues long. Germline CDR1 is SGHKS and CDR2 is YYEKEE (reference sequence). The CDR3 reads CASSFDRAADTQYF. DNA for the CDR3: TGTGCCAGCAGCTTTGACAGGGCAGCAGATACGCAGTATTTT.

The chain uses TRBV28 and TRBJ1-4, with no clear D. Between the trimmed V and J ends, which lost 5 bases and 4 bases, there was a span of 14 bases. Germline V lookup: CDR1 MDHEN, CDR2 SYDVKM. CDR3 length: 15 residues. In DNA form, the CDR3 reads TGTGCCAGCAGTCCCCGGACCAACGTTAATGAAAAACTGTTTTTT. It is translated as CASSPRTNVNEKLFF.

The chain couples TRBV27 to TRBJ1-6; D might be TRBD1 (5 bases). CDR1 MNHEY and CDR2 SMNVEV come from the germline V gene (reference sequence). CDR3 length: 14 amino acids. V lost 6 bases and J lost 6, with 12 bases in between. CDR3 residues: CASRPPGRNSPLHF. The CDR3 nucleotides read TGTGCCAGCAGGCCCCCGGGACGTAATTCACCCCTCCACTTT.

In this sample, this clone turned up a few times. The chain links TRBV11-2 to TRBJ2-2, with D unresolved. The length of the CDR3 is 12 residues. Per the germline V gene, CDR1 is SGHAT and CDR2 is FQNNGV. The germline V and J ends were trimmed by 5 bases and 6 bases, with 7 bases remaining between them. The CDR3 region has the DNA TGTGCCAGCAGCCTCGCCTCCGGGGAGCTGTTTTTT. Encoded protein: CASSLASGELFF. Variable domain in full (rest from reference TRBV11-2 and TRBJ2-2): EAGVAQSPRYKIIEKRQSVAFWCNPISGHATLYWYQQILGQGPKLLIQFQNNGVVDDSQLPKDRFSAERLKGVDSTLKIQPAKLEDSAVYLCASSLASGELFFGEGSRLTVL.